This entry features one T cell receptor (beta chain) sequence. Antigen unknown. There are 13 residues in the CDR3. Germline CDR1 SGHDN, CDR2 FVKESK. V lost 3 bases and J lost 9, with 12 bases in between. This specimen comes from a study of T cell responses to AZD1222 COVID-19 vaccine. Overall study findings and caveats: Researchers report vaccine-associated CD4 TCRs spanning spike, with dominance at 160-218 and 743-854. There were repertoire samples only from the period after the peak T cell response. Unmutated regions of variants are reportedly targeted by nearly half of spike-specific TCRs.

Sequenced by immunoSEQ multiplex PCR; TCRdb stores in-frame clones only, minus some. The data contain more than 95,000 clones, roughly 93% of them singletons. Material: peripheral blood, obtained on day 0 of AZD1222 vaccination. The receptor comes from an adult in good health. This chain uses TRBV14 with TRBJ2-1; D is ambiguous. As DNA, the CDR3 is TGTGCCAGCAGCCATTTAGAGTGGCGTGAGCAGTTCTTC. Translation: CASSHLEWREQFF.